The subject of this entry is one T cell receptor (beta chain). Beta-chain TCR cDNA was generated via 5'RACE template switching with UMIs. TCRdb reanalyzed the 5' RACE reads and collapses them to one entry per CDR3 protein, without DNA. The sample totals 450,000 to 600,000 distinct CDR3 sequences. The entry originates in a study of T cells expressing NK-cell markers. Germline CDR1 and CDR2: MDHEN and SYDVKM. The CDR3 loop spans 14 amino acids. The chain recombines TRBV28 with TRBJ2-3; the D call from TCRdb, TRBD1, cannot be confirmed without DNA. Source material: blood T cells: a sorted CD56 or NKG2C T cell subset, CD4+ or CD8+ T cells, or bulk PBMC T cells (not recorded which). The clonotype originates from a man aged 18-30 years in good health. The chain's CDR3 is CASSLRPSTDTQYF.